The source of this T cell receptor (beta chain) is a study of blood T cell repertoires in COVID-19. Authors' data handling: Amplification from reference gene primers served as the basis for estimated nucleated cell counts. Here immunoSEQ multiplex PCR was the method, and the copy in TCRdb shows in-frame clones only, minus some. V and J calls and clone size are as listed in that table; D and trimming were resolved from the DNA. The sample shows some 200,000 clones, around four fifths of them seen only once. The sequence came from a man in his 60s with COVID-19, enrolled during active disease. The source material was peripheral blood.

The CDR3 loop reads CASSLDRQNYGYTF. Here the CDR3 DNA reads TGTGCCAGCAGCTTGGACAGACAGAACTATGGCTACACCTTC. The chain links TRBV7-8 to TRBJ1-2; perhaps TRBD1 as D (6 bases). CDR3 size: 14 residues. CDR1 is SGHVS and CDR2 is FQNEAQ in the germline V gene. V was cut by 3 bases and J by 2 bases, with 10 bases left in between.